This entry lists 8 T cell receptor beta chains sequenced from one sample in a study of T-cell memory formation after mild COVID-19 (dated by TCRdb to the early 2020s). Receptor libraries were prepared by 5' RACE. Data came from an Illumina NovaSeq 6000. TCRdb reanalyzed the raw reads on its own, using fastp at Q25 for trimming and MiXCR for clone calling, and kept in-frame beta chains. Merged by CDR3 protein, the rows form single entries marked with the most common genes and DNA. The sample profile shows about 610,000 distinct CDR3 sequences; 15% to 20% of them were found once. About 7.5% of the sample belongs to the ten largest clones. Sequenced sample: PBMCs or a T cell subset sorted from them (not recorded which). These receptors were collected from an adult woman who had mild COVID-19 (a few samples of this study predate the infection). The sample titles of this study are shuffled in the database, so cell type and time point are left out; the donor was told from shared clones.

This clonotype was detected many times. The chain is built from TRBV5-1 and TRBJ2-1, with no clear D. Trimming cost V 6 bases and J 2 bases, with 12 bases left between them. The CDR3 extends over 14 amino acids. CDR1 SGHRS and CDR2 YFSETQ come from the germline V gene. In nucleotides, the CDR3 is TGCGCCAGCAAGTGGCAGCTAACCTACAATGAGCAGTTCTTC. Translation gives CASKWQLTYNEQFF.

The chain links TRBV3-1 to TRBJ2-1; no clear D. The germline CDR1 and CDR2 sequences are LGHDT and YNNKEL (reference sequence). The CDR3 is 12 residues long. The ends were cut back, 4 bases at V and 5 bases at J, with 6 bases in the middle. CDR3 residues: CASSRSDNEQFF. The CDR3 DNA is TGTGCCAGCAGCCGGTCTGACAATGAGCAGTTCTTC.

This rearrangement joins TRBV27 to TRBJ2-1; unclear D gene. V shed 5 bases and J shed 5 bases, with 13 bases lying between them. The CDR3 contains 14 residues. Germline V CDR1 and CDR2: MNHEY, SMNVEV (reference sequence). CDR3 protein: CASSPLDLDNEQFF. CDR3 nucleotide sequence: TGTGCCAGCAGTCCTCTGGACCTAGACAATGAGCAGTTCTTC.

V usage is TRBV28 and J usage is TRBJ2-7; 13 bases map to TRBD2. The CDR3 covers 19 residues. Germline trimming cut 5 bases from V and 1 base from J; bases unmatched to any gene: 14. Germline V gene data show CDR1 as MDHEN and CDR2 as SYDVKM. CDR3 DNA sequence: TGTGCCAGCAGTCTAATGGGTATTTGGACTAGCGGGGGATCCTACGAGCAGTACTTC. Translated: CASSLMGIWTSGGSYEQYF.

CDR3 nucleotides: TGCGCCAGCAGCCGGGACACAGGCTCGAACACCGGGGAGCTGTTTTTT. Its translation: CASSRDTGSNTGELFF. The rearrangement joins TRBV5-1 to TRBJ2-2, with D possibly being TRBD1 (6 bases). Germline CDR1 SGHRS, CDR2 YFSETQ. Between the trimmed V and J ends, which lost 4 bases and 0 bases, there was a span of 13 bases. The CDR3 spans 16 residues.

The sample holds a few counts of this clonotype. The chain joins TRBV15 to TRBJ2-7; tentatively, D is TRBD2 (7 bases). The CDR3 sequence is 16 residues long. V dropped 5 bases and J dropped 4 bases, with 21 bases sitting between them. CDR1 and CDR2 from the germline V gene are LNHNV and YYDKDF (reference sequence). Here the CDR3 reads CATSFSGGQTLYEQYF. The CDR3 nucleotides are TGTGCCACCAGCTTTTCGGGGGGCCAAACGTTATACGAGCAGTACTTC.

The chain couples TRBV12-3 or TRBV12-4 to TRBJ1-2; D remains unclear. The CDR3 is made up of 13 amino acids. Trimming left V 3 bases short and J 4 bases short, with 9 bases between. The CDR3 reads CASSFDISYGYTF. In DNA form, the CDR3 reads TGTGCCAGCAGTTTTGACATATCCTATGGCTACACCTTC.

This clonotype has a handful of counts. The chain has TRBV5-1 and TRBJ2-1, with 8 bases that match TRBD1. Trimming at V came to 4 bases and at J to 6 bases, leaving 6 bases not matched to a gene. Germline assignment: CDR1 SGHRS and CDR2 YFSETQ. This CDR3 comprises 14 residues. The DNA of the CDR3 is TGCGCCAGCAGCCGACAGGGGCTTGGCAATGAGCAGTTCTTC. Translated, it gives CASSRQGLGNEQFF.